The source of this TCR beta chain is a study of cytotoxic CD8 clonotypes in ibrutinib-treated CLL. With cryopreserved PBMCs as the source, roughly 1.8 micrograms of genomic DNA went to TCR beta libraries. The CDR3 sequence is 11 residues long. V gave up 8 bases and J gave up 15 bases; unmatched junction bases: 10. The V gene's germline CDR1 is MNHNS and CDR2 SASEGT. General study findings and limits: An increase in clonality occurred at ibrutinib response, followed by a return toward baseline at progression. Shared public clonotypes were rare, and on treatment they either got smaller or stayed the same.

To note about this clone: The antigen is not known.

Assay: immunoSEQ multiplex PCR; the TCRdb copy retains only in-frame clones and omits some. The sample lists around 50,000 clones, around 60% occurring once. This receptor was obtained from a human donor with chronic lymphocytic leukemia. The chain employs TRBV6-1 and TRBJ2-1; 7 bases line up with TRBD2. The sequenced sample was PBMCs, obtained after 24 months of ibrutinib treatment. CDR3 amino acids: CASSTPGLRFF. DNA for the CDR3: TGTGCCAGCTCTACTCCGGGACTACGGTTCTTC.